This TCR beta chain derives from a study of OX40 agonist ivuxolimab in advanced cancers. Measured with immunoSEQ multiplex PCR; TCRdb has only the in-frame clones, and not every one. The repertoire consists of 53,000 or so clones, with more than 70% occurring once and the leading ten covering approximately 1.5%. Germline trimming cut 8 bases from V and 1 base from J; bases unmatched to any gene: 7. The CDR3 totals 15 residues. Germline V gene data show CDR1 as MDHEN and CDR2 as SYDVKM. This TCR was sampled from an adult with an advanced solid tumor such as melanoma, head and neck, liver or kidney cancer. The source was CD4+ or CD8+ T cells sorted from blood, collected in a trial of the OX40 agonist ivuxolimab. This rearrangement joins TRBV28 to TRBJ1-5; 8 nucleotides align to TRBD1. The CDR3 loop reads CASAATGVSNQPQHF. CDR3 sequence (DNA): TGTGCCAGCGCAGCGACAGGGGTAAGCAATCAGCCCCAGCATTTT.